These 30 T cell receptor beta chains originate from one sample sequenced in a study of T cells in localized non-small cell lung cancer. Using immunoSEQ multiplex PCR, the repertoire was profiled, and TCRdb retains in-frame clones only, with some absent. The sample records about 26,000 clones, 75% to 90% being singletons. The material sequenced was peripheral blood, taken before any cancer treatment. Every receptor here comes from a woman aged 40-69 years with stage I lung adenocarcinoma.

V gene TRBV19 combines with J gene TRBJ2-3; 10 nucleotides line up with TRBD1. The V and J ends lost 3 bases and 3 bases, in that order; junction bases with no gene match: 3. The CDR3 covers 15 residues. In germline, CDR1 is LNHDA, CDR2 SQIVND (reference sequence). The CDR3 DNA reads as TGTGCCAGTAGTATCAGGGACAGGGGTACAGATACGCAGTATTTT. Residues: CASSIRDRGTDTQYF.

This clone was picked up one time. The DNA for the CDR3 is TGTGCCAGTAGAAGCCGGGACAGGGAGACTGAAGCTTTCTTT. It is translated as CASRSRDRETEAFF. The chain joins TRBV19 to TRBJ1-1; 9 bases align to TRBD1. V lost 6 bases to trimming and J lost 5 bases; unmatched junction nucleotides: 7. This CDR3 has 14 residues. Germline V gives CDR1 LNHDA, CDR2 SQIVND (reference sequence).

The gene calls are TRBV19 and TRBJ1-1; 9 nucleotides agree with TRBD1. There are 14 residues in the CDR3. Germline CDR1 is LNHDA and CDR2 is SQIVND (reference sequence). V was clipped by 6 bases and J by 6 bases; unmatched bases: 8. The DNA of the CDR3 is TGTGCCAGTAGAGCCGGGACAGGGTATCCTGAAGCTTTCTTT. This encodes CASRAGTGYPEAFF.

V is TRBV5-4 and J is TRBJ2-1; D is possibly TRBD1 (6 bases). Germline CDR1 SGHNT, CDR2 YYREEE (reference sequence). V was clipped by 2 bases and J by 8 bases, with 11 bases between them. The CDR3 runs 13 residues. CDR3 region: CASSFYGGDEQFF. In nucleotides, the CDR3 is TGTGCCAGCAGCTTCTATGGGGGCGATGAGCAGTTCTTC. The entire variable domain, with the rest obtained from reference TRBV5-4 and TRBJ2-1, is as follows: ETGVTQSPTHLIKTRGQQVTLRCSSQSGHNTVSWYQQALGQGPQFIFQYYREEENGRGNFPPRFSGLQFPNYSSELNVNALELDDSALYLCASSFYGGDEQFFGPGTRLTVL.

The gene calls are TRBV9 and TRBJ1-4; D unresolved. The V end lost 1 base, the J end lost 6 bases, and 4 bases lay between the germline ends. The CDR3 is 12 residues long. CDR1 and CDR2 (germline): SGDLS, YYNGEE. The CDR3: CASSVNDEKLFF. The CDR3 DNA follows: TGTGCCAGCAGCGTAAATGATGAAAAACTGTTTTTT.

The chain is built from TRBV27 and TRBJ2-7; 9 positions match TRBD1. Looked up from germline, CDR1 is MNHEY and CDR2 is SMNVEV (reference sequence). Trimming at V came to 6 bases and at J to 5 bases, leaving 20 bases not matched to a gene. The CDR3 is 18 amino acids. CDR3 amino acids: CASSYSLLPGQGSNEQYF. In DNA, the CDR3 is TGTGCCAGCAGCTATAGCCTGCTCCCAGGACAGGGGTCTAACGAGCAGTACTTC.

This chain connects TRBV5-1 to TRBJ1-6, with 9 positions matching TRBD1. Trimming took 3 bases from V and 7 from J; bases not matched to a gene: 5. The CDR3 is 15 amino acids. Germline assignment: CDR1 SGHRS and CDR2 YFSETQ. DNA of the CDR3: TGCGCCAGCAGCTCCGGGACAGGGTCCAATTCACCCCTCCACTTT. Translating it yields CASSSGTGSNSPLHF.

The V and J genes are TRBV10-3 and TRBJ2-3; D perhaps matches TRBD2 (5 bases). Germline CDR1 ENHRY, CDR2 SYGVKD. V shed 4 bases and J shed 6 bases, with 8 bases lying between them. CDR3 length: 12 amino acids. The CDR3 loop is CAISGTGDTQYF. The CDR3 nucleotides read TGTGCCATCAGTGGGACTGGGGATACGCAGTATTTT.

This clone came up a few times. The chain uses TRBV14 and TRBJ2-4, with 7 positions matching TRBD1. This CDR3 contains 13 residues. The germline V gene encodes CDR1 SGHDN and CDR2 FVKESK. Trimming removed 2 bases from V and 6 bases from J; junction bases left unmatched: 1. CDR3 bases: TGTGCCAGCAGCCAATGGACAGGAAACATTCAGTACTTC. This codes for CASSQWTGNIQYF.

The V call is TRBV5-4, the J call TRBJ1-3; TRBD1 agrees at 10 bases. This CDR3 contains 17 residues. The trim removed 3 bases at V and 0 bases at J, leaving 6 bases unmatched. Germline V gene sequence: CDR1 SGHNT, CDR2 YYREEE (reference sequence). The CDR3 coding sequence is TGTGCCAGCAGCTGGGGGACAGGGGCCAACTCTGGAAACACCATATATTTT. Translation gives CASSWGTGANSGNTIYF.

The rearrangement joins TRBV27 to TRBJ2-1; 7 nucleotides match TRBD2. CDR3 length: 15 amino acids. The V segment lost 2 bases and the J segment 2 bases; nucleotides outside the gene matches: 3. From germline, CDR1 is MNHEY and CDR2 SMNVEV (reference sequence). For the CDR3, the DNA is TGTGCCAGCAGTTTAGGGGGGGACCCCTACAATGAGCAGTTCTTC. Its translation: CASSLGGDPYNEQFF.

The chain recombines TRBV6-5 with TRBJ2-6, with D perhaps TRBD1 (5 bases). Trimming removed 6 bases at V and 4 bases at J, with 10 bases between. The CDR3 totals 14 residues. Germline CDR1 and CDR2: MNHEY and SVGAGI. CDR3 residues: CASSRGQGANVLTF. The CDR3 DNA follows: TGTGCCAGCAGCCGCGGACAAGGGGCCAACGTCCTGACTTTC.

The chain couples TRBV6-4 to TRBJ1-2; 9 positions match TRBD1. Germline V CDR1 and CDR2: MRHNA, SNTAGT. The CDR3 is made up of 16 amino acids. V lost 6 bases to trimming and J lost 4 bases; unmatched junction nucleotides: 12. The CDR3 sequence is CASSPQPTGGAYGYTF. The CDR3 DNA reads TGTGCCAGCAGCCCCCAACCGACAGGGGGGGCCTATGGCTACACCTTC.

This clone was counted a few times. The chain uses TRBV5-1 and TRBJ1-1, with 8 bases identical to TRBD1. Germline V gene lookup returns CDR1 SGHRS and CDR2 YFSETQ. The V and J ends lost 1 base and 3 bases, in that order; junction bases with no gene match: 2. CDR3 length equals 14 residues. CDR3 DNA sequence: TGCGCCAGCAGCTTGCAGGGGGCGGACACTGAAGCTTTCTTT. It yields the protein CASSLQGADTEAFF. Using reference TRBV5-1 and TRBJ1-1 for the parts outside the CDR3, the full variable domain is KAGVTQTPRYLIKTRGQQVTLSCSPISGHRSVSWYQQTPGQGLQFLFEYFSETQRNKGNFPGRFSGRQFSNSRSEMNVSTLELGDSALYLCASSLQGADTEAFFGQGTRLTVV.

This rearrangement joins TRBV6-5 to TRBJ2-7; D is ambiguous. With 6 bases removed from V and 5 bases from J, the gap between germline ends came to 20 bases. This CDR3 region has 15 residues. The germline CDR1 and CDR2 sequences are MNHEY and SVGAGI. The CDR3 spells CASSPRRSPGDEQYF. CDR3 coding DNA: TGTGCCAGCAGCCCCCGGCGGAGCCCCGGCGACGAGCAGTACTTC.

This clone has just one count. The V call is TRBV6-6, the J call TRBJ1-1; 7 nucleotides agree with TRBD1. Germline V gene data show CDR1 as MNHNY and CDR2 as SVGAGI (reference sequence). CDR3 size: 15 residues. The V and J ends lost 6 bases and 4 bases, in that order; junction bases with no gene match: 11. CDR3 bases: TGTGCCAGCAGGGAGGGGGCGAGGGGGGTCACTGAAGCTTTCTTT. Protein sequence: CASREGARGVTEAFF.

This chain links TRBV6-6 with TRBJ2-7; 7 bases match TRBD2. The V gene end was trimmed by 3 bases and the J gene end by 0 bases; junction bases not matched to a gene: 2. The CDR3 is 14 amino acids. Per germline, CDR1 MNHNY and CDR2 SVGAGI (reference sequence). This CDR3 is CASSYGGGSYEQYF. The CDR3 bases are TGTGCCAGCAGTTATGGCGGGGGCTCCTACGAGCAGTACTTC.

This chain uses TRBV5-8 with TRBJ2-1; no definite D call. This CDR3 comprises 15 residues. Trimming cost V 3 bases and J 0 bases, with 10 bases left between them. Germline CDR1 is SGHTS and CDR2 is YDEGEE. As DNA, the CDR3 is TGTGCCAGCAGCTCCGGACCGAGCTCCTACAATGAGCAGTTCTTC. This encodes CASSSGPSSYNEQFF.

This clone has just one count. This chain uses TRBV30 with TRBJ2-7; D possibly corresponds to TRBD1 (7 bases). Deletions cut 5 bases from V and 6 bases from J, with 17 bases between. This CDR3 spans 13 amino acids. Germline V CDR1 and CDR2: GTSNPN, SVGIG (reference sequence). In DNA form, the CDR3 reads TGTGCCTGGGTTGCAGGGGGGCGAGGCGAGCAGTACTTC. Amino acid sequence: CAWVAGGRGEQYF.

This chain joins TRBV10-3 and TRBJ2-7, with 14 bases aligning to TRBD2. Germline V gives CDR1 ENHRY, CDR2 SYGVKD. The length of the CDR3 is 16 residues. V dropped 6 bases and J dropped 4; count of bases not matched to a gene: 8. The CDR3 coding sequence is TGTGCCATCAGCGGGACTAGCGGGGGAGGAGCATACGAGCAGTACTTC. Its translation: CAISGTSGGGAYEQYF.

V and J are TRBV4-3 and TRBJ1-1; no clear D. The CDR3 totals 13 residues. V dropped 1 base and J dropped 4 bases, with 7 bases sitting between them. The germline CDR1 and CDR2 sequences are LGHNA and YSLEER. The CDR3 DNA follows: TGCGCCAGCAGCCAAGGGCCAGCCACTGAAGCTTTCTTT. Translated: CASSQGPATEAFF.

This chain connects TRBV6-1 to TRBJ2-1; D is unclear. The germline V and J ends were trimmed by 3 bases and 6 bases, with 15 bases remaining between them. CDR3 length: 15 residues. Germline CDR1 and CDR2: MNHNS and SASEGT. The CDR3 DNA follows: TGTGCCAGCAGTGAGGGTGTAGTAGACTCCAATGAGCAGTTCTTC. Translating gives CASSEGVVDSNEQFF.

The rearrangement joins TRBV10-3 to TRBJ1-3; D not certain. CDR1 ENHRY and CDR2 SYGVKD come from the germline V gene. V shed 0 bases and J shed 0 bases, with 6 bases lying between them. This CDR3 comprises 15 residues. The chain's CDR3 is CAISESESSGNTIYF. CDR3 sequence (DNA): TGTGCCATCAGTGAGTCAGAAAGCTCTGGAAACACCATATATTTT.

The genes are TRBV7-2 and TRBJ1-4, with unresolved D. The CDR3 loop spans 14 amino acids. CDR1 and CDR2 (germline): SGHTA, FQGNSA. V was trimmed by 4 bases and J by 2 bases, leaving 8 bases between them. The CDR3 DNA follows: TGTGCCAGCAGCTATCGAAGGACTAATGAAAAACTGTTTTTT. As protein: CASSYRRTNEKLFF. Together with reference TRBV7-2 and TRBJ1-4, the CDR3 gives the full variable domain: GAGVSQSPSNKVTEKGKDVELRCDPISGHTALYWYRQSLGQGLEFLIYFQGNSAPDKSGLPSDRFSAERTGGSVSTLTIQRTQQEDSAVYLCASSYRRTNEKLFFGSGTQLSVL.

The V gene is TRBV29-1, the J gene TRBJ1-1; D not certain. The CDR3 contains 11 residues. Looked up from germline, CDR1 is SQVTM and CDR2 is ANQGSEA. The V and J ends lost 8 bases and 1 base respectively, with 8 bases between them. The chain's CDR3 is CSFSANTEAFF. For the CDR3, the DNA is TGCAGCTTCTCAGCGAACACTGAAGCTTTCTTT.

This chain links TRBV7-6 with TRBJ2-5; no reliable D call. The CDR3 spans 13 residues. Germline CDR1 and CDR2: SGHVS and FNYEAQ. V gave up 5 bases and J gave up 5 bases, with 12 bases separating them. The CDR3 region is CASSVSFRETQYF. DNA of the CDR3: TGTGCCAGCAGCGTGTCTTTCCGGGAGACCCAGTACTTC.

J is TRBJ2-3 and V is TRBV5-1, with D perhaps TRBD2 (6 bases). Germline lookup yields CDR1 SGHRS and CDR2 YFSETQ. CDR3 length: 14 residues. V lost 4 bases and J 4 bases, leaving 13 bases between the germline ends. The chain's CDR3 is CASSPGTSADTQYF. DNA for the CDR3: TGCGCCAGCAGCCCTGGGACTTCGGCAGATACGCAGTATTTT.

This chain uses TRBV4-1 with TRBJ1-2; 8 bases map to TRBD1. The CDR3 has 16 residues. V was clipped by 1 base and J by 4 bases; unmatched bases: 8. Per the germline V gene, CDR1 is MGHRA and CDR2 is YSYEKL. CDR3 amino acids: CASSQGAPGTGYGYTF. The CDR3, as DNA: TGCGCCAGCAGCCAAGGAGCCCCCGGGACAGGCTATGGCTACACCTTC.

The chain has TRBV11-1 and TRBJ2-5; 8 bases are a match to TRBD2. The CDR3 runs to 17 residues. The germline CDR1 and CDR2 sequences are SGHAT and FQDESV (reference sequence). V dropped 3 bases and J dropped 5; count of bases not matched to a gene: 14. The CDR3 spells CASSFHAAGAIDETQYF. The CDR3 bases are TGTGCCAGCAGCTTCCATGCAGCGGGGGCGATCGATGAGACCCAGTACTTC.

This clone was detected a few times. The CDR3 reads CAWSGQVGETQYF. The CDR3 DNA reads as TGTGCCTGGAGTGGACAGGTTGGGGAGACCCAGTACTTC. The rearrangement joins TRBV30 to TRBJ2-5, with D possibly being TRBD1 (6 bases). CDR1 and CDR2 (germline): GTSNPN, SVGIG (reference sequence). The V gene lost 1 base and the J gene lost 5 bases, with 11 bases spanning the gap. This CDR3 is built from 13 residues.